Listed below are T cell receptor beta chains from one sample, sequenced in a study of OX40 agonist ivuxolimab in advanced cancers. Assay used: immunoSEQ multiplex PCR; TCRdb lists only in-frame clones, some missing. The sample records about 30,000 clones, less than 80% being singletons. The sample consisted of CD4+ or CD8+ T cells sorted from blood, taken in a trial of the OX40 agonist ivuxolimab. The source of these receptors is an adult with an advanced solid tumor such as melanoma, head and neck, liver or kidney cancer. Each CDR3 is given with its conserved first and last residue. A D gene is named only where the DNA matches it firmly. Size is omitted from some rows. Given values are once, few, many or a class for expanded clones.

cdr3_nt | cdr3_aa | d_call | v_call | clone_size | j_call
TGTGCCAGCAGTTTCGGTCAGGGGGTAGGGGCCCAGTACTTC | CASSFGQGVGAQYF | TRBD1 | TRBV27 | NA | TRBJ2-5
TGCGCCAGCCTGGGGACGGGTAATGAGCAGTTCTTC | CASLGTGNEQFF | NA | TRBV4-1 | NA | TRBJ2-1
TGTGCCACCAGCAGAGATAGGGAGACCCAGTACTTC | CATSRDRETQYF | NA | TRBV15 | NA | TRBJ2-5
TGTGCCAGCAGCTTTACAGGCCTCTCCTATAATTCACCCCTCCACTTT | CASSFTGLSYNSPLHF | NA | TRBV5-6 | once | TRBJ1-6
TGCGCCAGCAGCCACCACAACAGGGGACACCCTTTAGGTTCACCCCTCCACTTT | CASSHHNRGHPLGSPLHF | TRBD1 | TRBV4-1 | NA | TRBJ1-6
TGTGCCAGTAGCCTCAGGGTGACTGGAAACACCATATATTTT | CASSLRVTGNTIYF | NA | TRBV19 | medium-sized | TRBJ1-3
TGTGCCAGCAGCTCCCCCATCAGGGGCACCGGGGAGCTGTTTTTT | CASSSPIRGTGELFF | NA | TRBV5-5 | few | TRBJ2-2
TGTGCCAGCAGTTCCTTAGCGGGGGGCGAGACCCAGTACTTC | CASSSLAGGETQYF | TRBD2 | TRBV28 | NA | TRBJ2-5
TGTGCCAGCAGCTTGGAACAGGGTCGGCGCGGCTACACCTTC | CASSLEQGRRGYTF | NA | TRBV5-5 | NA | TRBJ1-2
TGTGCCAGCAGTCTGATCCTGAACACTGAAGCTTTCTTT | CASSLILNTEAFF | NA | TRBV9 | NA | TRBJ1-1
TGTGCCAGCAGCCAATATGTGCAGGAAAGTTTGGGTTGGGAGACCCAGTACTTC | CASSQYVQESLGWETQYF | NA | TRBV5-6 | NA | TRBJ2-5
TGTGCCAGCAGCCAAACCACACAGGGGGGCTATGGCTACACCTTC | CASSQTTQGGYGYTF | TRBD1 | TRBV2 | NA | TRBJ1-2
TGTGCCAGCACCCAAACGGGGACAGGGAACACTGAAGCTTTCTTT | CASTQTGTGNTEAFF | TRBD1 | TRBV6-1 | NA | TRBJ1-1